Detailed here is one T cell receptor (beta chain). This sample stems from a study of shared clonotypes between healthy human individuals. Naive CD8 cells comprised CD45RO-negative, CCR7-positively selected cells, excluding terminally differentiated effector memory CD45RA+ cells. Germline CDR1 SEHNR, CDR2 FQNEAQ (reference sequence). Trimming cost V 2 bases and J 2 bases, with 13 bases left between them. This CDR3 has 15 amino acids. Only in-frame clones appear in the TCRdb table, and some are missing; sequencing was by immunoSEQ multiplex PCR. The repertoire holds more than 2 million clones, with around 93% as singletons.

The V and J genes are TRBV7-9 and TRBJ2-7; tentatively, D is TRBD1 (6 bases). The clonotype was recovered from a man aged 18 to 30 in good health. Some clones in this sample may be carry-over from other donors' samples. Sequenced sample: naive CD8+ T cells from PBMCs. As DNA, the CDR3 is TGTGCCAGCAGCTTACTACAGGGAAATACCTACGAGCAGTACTTC. Translation: CASSLLQGNTYEQYF. Full variable domain (missing parts from reference TRBV7-9 and TRBJ2-7): DTGVSQNPRHKITKRGQNVTFRCDPISEHNRLYWYRQTLGQGPEFLTYFQNEAQLEKSRLLSDRFSAERPKGSFSTLEIQRTEQGDSAMYLCASSLLQGNTYEQYFGPGTRLTVT.